Listed below are T cell receptor beta chains from one sample, sequenced in a study of T cell responses to AZD1222 COVID-19 vaccine. TCRdb's table, derived via immunoSEQ multiplex PCR, lists solely in-frame clones and lacks some. This table holds around 45,000 clones, over 75% found once. This sample comprised peripheral blood, obtained 28 days after the second dose of the MenACWY control vaccine. Every receptor here comes from an adult who received the MenACWY meningococcal vaccine as a control. Each CDR3 is given with its conserved first and last residue. A D gene is named only where the DNA matches it firmly. Clone size is given for some rows only: seen once, a few or many times, or a class if the clone is expanded.

length,D,size,J,V,DNA,CDR3
15,.,.,TRBJ2-2,TRBV9,TGTGCCAGCAGCCACCCCTTGAGAGGGACTGGGGAGCTGTTTTTT,CASSHPLRGTGELFF
15,TRBD2,.,TRBJ2-1,TRBV6-5,TGTGCCAGCAGTTACGGGACGGGACTAGCGGTTGAGCAGTTCTTC,CASSYGTGLAVEQFF
12,.,.,TRBJ1-1,TRBV2,TGTGCCAGCAGCTCAAACAACTTACTAGCTTTCTTT,CASSSNNLLAFF
12,.,.,TRBJ1-2,TRBV9,TGTGCCAGCAGGGGGGGGCGTGATGGCTACACCTTC,CASRGGRDGYTF
15,TRBD2,.,TRBJ2-1,TRBV20-1,TGCAGTGCTAGTTTTAGGTCTAGCGGGGTGGGTGAGCAGTTCTTC,CSASFRSSGVGEQFF
13,TRBD2,.,TRBJ2-1,TRBV2,TGTGCCAATGGACTAGCGGGAGGGGGTGAGCAGTTCTTC,CANGLAGGGEQFF
15,.,.,TRBJ2-3,TRBV27,TGTGCCAGCAGTCGGGTCTTGGGGTACACAGATACGCAGTATTTT,CASSRVLGYTDTQYF
15,.,.,TRBJ2-1,TRBV28,TGTGCCAGCAGCCCTTCCGGGAGAGGGAGCAATGAGCAGTTCTTC,CASSPSGRGSNEQFF
15,.,.,TRBJ1-1,TRBV20-1,TGCAGTGCGAGTGGCGGGGGAAGGGTGAACACTGAAGCTTTCTTT,CSASGGGRVNTEAFF
12,.,.,TRBJ2-3,TRBV28,TGTGCCAGCAGCCCAGAGGGGTATACGCAGTATTTT,CASSPEGYTQYF
13,.,.,TRBJ2-1,TRBV24-1,TGTGCCACCAGTGATTTAGAGACAGGCTGGAGGTTCTTC,CATSDLETGWRFF
14,TRBD2,once,TRBJ2-7,TRBV11-2,TGTGCCAGCAGCCGACTAGCGGGGATCGCCCCGCAGTACTTC,CASSRLAGIAPQYF
12,.,.,TRBJ1-5,TRBV2,TGTGCCAGCAGTGCCTTCCTAAAGCCCCAGCATTTT,CASSAFLKPQHF
18,TRBD1,.,TRBJ1-1,TRBV4-1,TGCGCCAGCAGCCAAGGGACAGGGCTTGCGAACATGAACACTGAAGCTTTCTTT,CASSQGTGLANMNTEAFF
13,.,.,TRBJ1-6,TRBV7-9,TGTGCCAGCAGCTCTCACACGGCGGCACCCCTCCACTTT,CASSSHTAAPLHF
13,.,.,TRBJ1-5,TRBV19,TGTGCCAGTAGTATAGATCCTAAGCAGCCCCAGCATTTT,CASSIDPKQPQHF
14,.,.,TRBJ2-7,TRBV2,TGTGCCAGCAGTGAGACCCGACAGGCCTACGAGCAGTACTTC,CASSETRQAYEQYF
14,.,.,TRBJ1-1,TRBV12-5,TGTGCTAGTGGTTTGCTGGAGGGAAAGGCTGAAGCTTTCTTT,CASGLLEGKAEAFF
18,TRBD1,.,TRBJ1-1,TRBV13,TGTGCCAGCAGCTTAGTTTTTAACCCACAGGGGCGGAACACTGAAGCTTTCTTT,CASSLVFNPQGRNTEAFF
13,.,.,TRBJ1-5,TRBV12-3/TRBV12-4,TGTGCCAGCAGTTTATGGACCAATCAGCCCCAGCATTTT,CASSLWTNQPQHF
14,TRBD1,.,TRBJ1-2,TRBV19,TGTGCCAGTAGTATCGAGGACAGGGGAGAAGGCTACACCTTC,CASSIEDRGEGYTF
17,TRBD2,.,TRBJ2-3,TRBV5-4,TGTGCCAGCAGCTCCCTCATGCGCGGGAGGTCAAGGGATACGCAGTATTTT,CASSSLMRGRSRDTQYF
15,TRBD2,many,TRBJ2-5,TRBV18,TGTGCCAGCTCACCAGGACTAGCGGGGACAGAGACCCAGTACTTC,CASSPGLAGTETQYF
15,.,.,TRBJ2-1,TRBV27,TGTGCCAGCACCAGCAAAGGGCGGGTATACAATGAGCAGTTCTTC,CASTSKGRVYNEQFF
18,TRBD2,.,TRBJ2-7,TRBV11-2,TGTGCCAGCAGCTTGCAGGACTTCATAGCGGGAGGGTCCTACGAGCAGTACTTC,CASSLQDFIAGGSYEQYF
13,TRBD1,.,TRBJ1-1,TRBV2,TGTGCCAGTGGTAGACAGGGGAGCACTGAAGCTTTCTTT,CASGRQGSTEAFF
15,.,few,TRBJ1-5,TRBV9,TGTGCCAGCAGCGTAGGGTGGTCAAGCAATCAGCCCCAGCATTTT,CASSVGWSSNQPQHF
12,.,.,TRBJ2-2,TRBV9,TGTGCCAGCGGACACAACACCGGGGAGCTGTTTTTT,CASGHNTGELFF
12,.,.,TRBJ2-7,TRBV10-2,TGCGCCAGCCGAGAACTAGCTCACGAGCAGTACTTC,CASRELAHEQYF
17,TRBD1,few,TRBJ2-1,TRBV25-1,TGTGCCAGCAGTGAACTAGGACAGGGGGGCTCCTACAATGAGCAGTTCTTC,CASSELGQGGSYNEQFF
14,.,.,TRBJ1-1,TRBV15,TGTGCCACCAGCAGGCCGATGAAGAACACTGAAGCTTTCTTT,CATSRPMKNTEAFF
14,.,few,TRBJ2-1,TRBV15,TGTGCCACCAGCGAGATGAGCTCCTACAATGAGCAGTTCTTC,CATSEMSSYNEQFF
16,.,few,TRBJ2-7,TRBV5-1,TGCGCCAGCAGCCCGAAGACCCGGGCCCGGGGCTACGAGCAGTACTTC,CASSPKTRARGYEQYF